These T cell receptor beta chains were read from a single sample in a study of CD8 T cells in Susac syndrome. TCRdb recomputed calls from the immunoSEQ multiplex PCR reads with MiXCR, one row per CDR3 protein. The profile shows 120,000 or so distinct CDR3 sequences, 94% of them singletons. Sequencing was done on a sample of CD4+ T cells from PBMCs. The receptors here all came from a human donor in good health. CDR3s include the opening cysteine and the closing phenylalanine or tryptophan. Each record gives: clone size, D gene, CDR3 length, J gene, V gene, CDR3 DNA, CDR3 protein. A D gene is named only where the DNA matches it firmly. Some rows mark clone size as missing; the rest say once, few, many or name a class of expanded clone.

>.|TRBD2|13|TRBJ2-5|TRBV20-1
TGCAGTGCTAGGGGGGGGTACCAAGAGACCCAGTACTTC
CSARGGYQETQYF
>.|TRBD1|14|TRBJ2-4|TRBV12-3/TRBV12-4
TGTGCCAGCAGCCTAGGACAGGGCCAAAACATTCAGTACTTC
CASSLGQGQNIQYF
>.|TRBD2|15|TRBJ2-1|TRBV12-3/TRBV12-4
TGTGCCAGCAGTTCACGGACTAGCGGGGTCAATGAGCAGTTCTTC
CASSSRTSGVNEQFF
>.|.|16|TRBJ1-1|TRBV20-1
TGCAGTGCTCGGAGAGGTTCGGGGGCAAGATACACTGAAGCTTTCTTT
CSARRGSGARYTEAFF
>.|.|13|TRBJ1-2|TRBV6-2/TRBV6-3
TGTGCCAGCAGCCCCCTAATGTCCTATGGCTACACCTTC
CASSPLMSYGYTF
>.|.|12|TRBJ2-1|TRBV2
TGTGCCAGCAGTTGGACTGGGGGTGAGCAGTTCTTC
CASSWTGGEQFF
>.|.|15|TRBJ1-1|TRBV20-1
TGCAGTGCTAAATTGGGCTCCCGAGACGCCACTGAAGCTTTCTTT
CSAKLGSRDATEAFF
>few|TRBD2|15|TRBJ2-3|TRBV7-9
TGTGCCAGCAGCTTTTCGGCGGGAGAAGCAGATACGCAGTATTTT
CASSFSAGEADTQYF
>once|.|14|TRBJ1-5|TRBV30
TGTGCCTGGAGTAGTCAGGGTATGAATCAGCCCCAGCATTTT
CAWSSQGMNQPQHF
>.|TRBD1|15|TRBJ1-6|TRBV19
TGTGCCAGTAGTATGGGGACAGGGGATAATTCACCCCTCCACTTT
CASSMGTGDNSPLHF
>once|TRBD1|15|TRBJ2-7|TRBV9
TGTGCCAGCAGCGTAGACGGGACAGGGTACTACGAGCAGTACTTC
CASSVDGTGYYEQYF
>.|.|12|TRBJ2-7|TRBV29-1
TGCAGCGTTGCCGGAAACCACTACGAGCAGTACTTC
CSVAGNHYEQYF
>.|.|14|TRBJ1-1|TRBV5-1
TGCGCCAGCAACGATGGGTGGGGTGCAACTGAAGCTTTCTTT
CASNDGWGATEAFF
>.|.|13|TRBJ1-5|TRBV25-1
TGTGCCAGCAGTGCAGGGAGCAATCAGCCCCAGCATTTT
CASSAGSNQPQHF
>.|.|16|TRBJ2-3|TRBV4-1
TGCGCCAGCAGCCAACAACTAGACTGGGGAAGTGATACGCAGTATTTT
CASSQQLDWGSDTQYF
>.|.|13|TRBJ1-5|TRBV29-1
TGCAGCGTTCTTCAGGGAGATCATCAGCCCCAGCATTTT
CSVLQGDHQPQHF
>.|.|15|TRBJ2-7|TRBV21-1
TGTGCCAGCAGCAAACAGCGGGAGGGCCCCTACGAGCAGTACTTC
CASSKQREGPYEQYF
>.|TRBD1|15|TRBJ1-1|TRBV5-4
TGTGCCAGCAGCTTGCAAGACAGGGAATACACTGAAGCTTTCTTT
CASSLQDREYTEAFF
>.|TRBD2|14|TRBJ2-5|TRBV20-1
TGCAGTGCCCGGATTTTAGCGGGCTTGGAGACCCAGTACTTC
CSARILAGLETQYF
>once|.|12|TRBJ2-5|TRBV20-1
TGCAGTGCTAGGGGGAGCCGTGAGACCCAGTACTTC
CSARGSRETQYF
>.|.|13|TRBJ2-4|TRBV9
TGTGCCAGCAGCGTAGATGGGGGAAACATTCAGTACTTC
CASSVDGGNIQYF
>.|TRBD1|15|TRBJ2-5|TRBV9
TGTGCCAGCAGCGCCTGGACAGGGAATGGAGAGACCCAGTACTTC
CASSAWTGNGETQYF
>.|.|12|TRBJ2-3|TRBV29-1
TGCAGCGTTCTGGGGGGCACAGATACGCAGTATTTT
CSVLGGTDTQYF
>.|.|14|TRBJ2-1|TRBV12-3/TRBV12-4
TGTGCCAGCAGAGGGGGGGGTTCCTACAATGAGCAGTTCTTC
CASRGGGSYNEQFF
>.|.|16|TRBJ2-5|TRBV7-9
TGTGCCAGCAGCCAGAGGGTAGGAGATTGGAGAGAGACCCAGTACTTC
CASSQRVGDWRETQYF
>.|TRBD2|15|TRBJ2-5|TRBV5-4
TGTGCCAGCAGCTCCCGACTAGCGGGAGAAGAGACCCAGTACTTC
CASSSRLAGEETQYF
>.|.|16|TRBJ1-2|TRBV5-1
TGCGCCAGCAGCTGGGAAGGGGGAGCGGGACACTATGGCTACACCTTC
CASSWEGGAGHYGYTF
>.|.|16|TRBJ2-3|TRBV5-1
TGCGCCAGCAGCGCCTTAGCGACCCCCCCAGCAGATACGCAGTATTTT
CASSALATPPADTQYF
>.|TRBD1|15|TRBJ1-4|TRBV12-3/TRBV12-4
TGTGCCAGCAGTGGGGACAGGGGGACCGATGAAAAACTGTTTTTT
CASSGDRGTDEKLFF
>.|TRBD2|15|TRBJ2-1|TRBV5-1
TGCGCCAGCAGCTTCACCTTGATAGCGGGAACTGAGCAGTTCTTC
CASSFTLIAGTEQFF
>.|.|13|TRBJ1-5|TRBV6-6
TGTGCCAGCAGTTACTCGATAGCGGAGCCCCAGCATTTT
CASSYSIAEPQHF
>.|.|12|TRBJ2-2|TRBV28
TGTGCCAGCAGTGAAACTGCCGGGGAGCTGTTTTTT
CASSETAGELFF
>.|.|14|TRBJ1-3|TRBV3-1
TGTGCCAGCAGCCTACAGGTTTGGAGGAACACCATATATTTT
CASSLQVWRNTIYF